This T cell receptor beta chain was recovered during a study of blood T cell repertoires in COVID-19. Study as a whole: Donors in the United States, Italy and Spain gave samples during acute or convalescent COVID-19. T cells, B-cell-depleted T cells, or PBMCs provided the cDNA or gDNA that served as material.

Source study methods: Scientists estimated how many nucleated cells there were by amplifying reference gene primers. Only in-frame clones appear in the TCRdb table, and some are missing; sequencing was by immunoSEQ multiplex PCR. For V, J and clone size, that table is used; D and trimming come from the DNA. The sample has over 250,000 clones, 75% to 90% seen once. V lost 0 bases, J lost 2 bases, and 5 bases stayed unmatched. Germline CDR1 ENHRY, CDR2 SYGVKD. The CDR3 is 16 amino acids. The chain couples TRBV10-3 to TRBJ2-7; 9 bases agree with TRBD1. Sequencing was performed on peripheral blood. The TCR was taken from a man between 45 and 60 years old with acute or convalescent COVID-19. The DNA for the CDR3 is TGTGCCATCAGTGAGTCGACAGGGGGGGGCCCCTACGAGCAGTACTTC. It is translated as CAISESTGGGPYEQYF.